This T cell receptor beta chain comes out of a study of T cells in Graves' hyperthyroidism and ophthalmopathy. The CDR3 contains 15 residues. Trimming removed 0 bases from V and 2 bases from J, with 11 bases in between. Patients aged 18 to 65 with hyperthyroidism were newly diagnosed, with duration under 2 months. It was RNA transcripts that yielded the amplified TCR beta CDR3 regions. Primed by the HTBI set, a first-round RT-PCR was run on the TCR CDR3. MiXCR, applied by TCRdb to the multiplex PCR reads, yields one record per CDR3 protein. The sample gives approximately 420,000 distinct CDR3 sequences, about 15% of which show up once; 30% to 35% is in the top ten. This clonotype was seen repeatedly, ten times or more.

This sequence was found in a woman in her twenties or thirties with Graves' hyperthyroidism. The specimen sequenced was blood. The chain has TRBV12-3 or TRBV12-4 and TRBJ2-7, with D maybe TRBD1 (6 bases). CDR3 DNA sequence: TGTGCCAGCAGTTTAGCGGAAGGACAGCCCTACGAGCAGTACTTC. Its translation: CASSLAEGQPYEQYF.